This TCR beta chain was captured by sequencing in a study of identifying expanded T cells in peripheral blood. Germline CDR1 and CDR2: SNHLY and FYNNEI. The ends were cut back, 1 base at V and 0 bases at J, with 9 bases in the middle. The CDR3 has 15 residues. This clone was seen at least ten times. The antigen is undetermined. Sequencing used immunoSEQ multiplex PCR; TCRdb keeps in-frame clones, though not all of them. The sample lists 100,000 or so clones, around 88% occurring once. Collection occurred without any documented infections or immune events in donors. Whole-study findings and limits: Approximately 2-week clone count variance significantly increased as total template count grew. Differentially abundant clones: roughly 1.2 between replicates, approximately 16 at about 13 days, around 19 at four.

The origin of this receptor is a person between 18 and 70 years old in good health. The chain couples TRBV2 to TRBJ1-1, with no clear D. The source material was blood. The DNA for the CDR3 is TGTGCCAGCAGTGAAGGTCGGATATTGAACACTGAAGCTTTCTTT. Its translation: CASSEGRILNTEAFF.